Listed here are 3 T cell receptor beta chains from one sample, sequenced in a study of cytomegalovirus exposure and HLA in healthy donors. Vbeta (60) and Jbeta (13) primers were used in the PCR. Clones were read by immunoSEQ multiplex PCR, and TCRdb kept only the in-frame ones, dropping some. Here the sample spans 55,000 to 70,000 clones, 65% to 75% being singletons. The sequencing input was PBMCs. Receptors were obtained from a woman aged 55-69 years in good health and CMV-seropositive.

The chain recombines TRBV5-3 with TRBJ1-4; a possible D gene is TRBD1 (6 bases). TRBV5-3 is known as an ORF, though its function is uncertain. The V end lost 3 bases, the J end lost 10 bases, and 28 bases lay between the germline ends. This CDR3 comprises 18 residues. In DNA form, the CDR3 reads TGTGCCAGAAGCTGCAGTCCCCCACCGACAGGTCCGAAGGGAAAACTGTTTTTT. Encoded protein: CARSCSPPPTGPKGKLFF.

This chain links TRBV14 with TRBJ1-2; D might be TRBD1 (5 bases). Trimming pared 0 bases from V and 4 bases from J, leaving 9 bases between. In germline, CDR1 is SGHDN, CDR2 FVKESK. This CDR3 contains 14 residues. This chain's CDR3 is CASSQDQGIYGYTF. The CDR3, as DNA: TGTGCCAGCAGCCAAGATCAGGGAATCTATGGCTACACCTTC.

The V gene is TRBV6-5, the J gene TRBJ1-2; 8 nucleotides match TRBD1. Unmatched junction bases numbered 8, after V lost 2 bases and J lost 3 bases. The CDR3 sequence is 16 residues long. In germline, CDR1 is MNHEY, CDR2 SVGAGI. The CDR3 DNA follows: TGTGCCAGCAGTTACCGGACAGCAGGGGGCGACTATGGCTACACCTTC. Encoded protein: CASSYRTAGGDYGYTF.